The 24 T cell receptor beta chains below all came from one sample that was sequenced in a study of blood T cell repertoires in COVID-19. Sequencing was performed with immunoSEQ multiplex PCR; in TCRdb, only in-frame clones are kept and a portion is missing. This table holds around 310,000 clones, roughly 91% found once. The sample taken for sequencing was PBMCs or T cells enriched from blood (not recorded which). Receptor source: a woman in her twenties or thirties who had recovered from COVID-19.

The chain links TRBV30 to TRBJ2-3; 7 bases agree with TRBD2. Germline-derived CDR1 and CDR2 are GTSNPN and SVGIG (reference sequence). Trimming took 2 bases from V and 7 from J; bases not matched to a gene: 6. The CDR3 covers 13 residues. CDR3: CAWSSGTTNTQYF. The DNA of the CDR3 is TGTGCCTGGAGTAGCGGGACGACGAATACGCAGTATTTT.

The chain links TRBV25-1 to TRBJ1-6, with 9 positions matching TRBD1. CDR1 MGHDK and CDR2 SYGVNS come from the germline V gene. The CDR3 spans 16 residues. V shed 3 bases and J 5 bases; nucleotides not matched to a gene: 5. The CDR3 sequence is CASSDHGDRDNSPLHF. In DNA, the CDR3 is TGTGCCAGCAGTGATCACGGGGACAGGGATAATTCACCCCTCCACTTT.

The V call is TRBV7-2, the J call TRBJ2-1; TRBD2 agrees at 7 bases. CDR3 length equals 18 residues. CDR1 is SGHTA and CDR2 is FQGNSA in the germline V gene. The ends lost 3 bases at V and 4 bases at J; junction bases unmatched: 15. This chain's CDR3 is CASSFLDRTGLLYNEQFF. CDR3 sequence (DNA): TGTGCCAGCAGCTTCCTAGACAGAACGGGACTACTATACAATGAGCAGTTCTTC. The variable domain in full, with the rest retrieved from reference TRBV7-2 and TRBJ2-1, is GAGVSQSPSNKVTEKGKDVELRCDPISGHTALYWYRQSLGQGLEFLIYFQGNSAPDKSGLPSDRFSAERTGGSVSTLTIQRTQQEDSAVYLCASSFLDRTGLLYNEQFFGPGTRLTVL.

The V and J genes are TRBV19 and TRBJ1-5; D ambiguous. The V and J ends lost 1 base and 11 bases respectively, with 9 bases between them. Germline V lookup: CDR1 LNHDA, CDR2 SQIVND (reference sequence). The CDR3 is 12 residues long. The CDR3 DNA follows: TGTGCCAGTAGTATAGGGGCAGACACCCAGCATTTT. Its protein is CASSIGADTQHF.

The chain employs TRBV5-6 and TRBJ2-7; no definite D call. CDR3 length: 12 residues. Looked up from germline, CDR1 is SGHDT and CDR2 is YYEEEE. V was pared by 0 bases and J by 6 bases, with 7 bases between. DNA of the CDR3: TGTGCCAGCAGCTTGGGTTCGGGCGAGCAGTACTTC. This gives the protein CASSLGSGEQYF. The full variable domain, with the rest looked up from reference TRBV5-6 and TRBJ2-7, is DAGVTQSPTHLIKTRGQQVTLRCSPKSGHDTVSWYQQALGQGPQFIFQYYEEEERQRGNFPDRFSGHQFPNYSSELNVNALLLGDSALYLCASSLGSGEQYFGPGTRLTVT.

This chain joins TRBV28 and TRBJ1-4, with 7 bases identical to TRBD1. V trimming: 6 bases; J trimming: 2 bases; junction bases outside the gene matches: 6. The CDR3 is 15 amino acids. Germline V lookup: CDR1 MDHEN, CDR2 SYDVKM. The CDR3 nucleotides read TGTGCCAGCAGGCTTCCGACAGGGACTAATGAAAAACTGTTTTTT. Protein: CASRLPTGTNEKLFF.

V gene TRBV7-9 combines with J gene TRBJ2-7; D call uncertain. The CDR3 is 14 residues long. V was cut by 2 bases and J by 0 bases, with 8 bases left in between. The germline gives CDR1 SEHNR, CDR2 FQNEAQ (reference sequence). Here the CDR3 reads CASSLTSSSYEQYF. CDR3 in DNA: TGTGCCAGCAGCTTAACCTCGAGCTCCTACGAGCAGTACTTC.

The chain uses TRBV4-1 and TRBJ2-5, with TRBD2 matching over 10 bases. The CDR3 contains 16 residues. Germline CDR1 is MGHRA and CDR2 is YSYEKL. After removal of 0 bases from V and 5 bases from J, the junction contained 6 bases not matched to a gene. CDR3 sequence reads: CASSQDRPSGSETQYF. CDR3 in DNA: TGCGCCAGCAGCCAAGATCGGCCTAGCGGGAGCGAGACCCAGTACTTC.

V gene TRBV25-1 combines with J gene TRBJ1-3; a possible D gene is TRBD1 (6 bases). Trimming left V 3 bases short and J 2 bases short, with 17 bases between. This CDR3 is 17 amino acids long. Germline CDR1 MGHDK, CDR2 SYGVNS. The DNA for the CDR3 is TGTGCCAGCAGTGATCAAAGCCTTCGGACAGCTGGAAACACCATATATTTT. This encodes CASSDQSLRTAGNTIYF. The variable domain in full, completed from reference TRBV25-1 and TRBJ1-3, reads EADIYQTPRYLVIGTGKKITLECSQTMGHDKMYWYQQDPGMELHLIHYSYGVNSTEKGDLSSESTVSRIRTEHFPLTLESARPSHTSQYLCASSDQSLRTAGNTIYFGEGSWLTVV.

The chain combines TRBV13 with TRBJ2-5; 8 bases are shared with TRBD2. The J call is doubtful: the DNA matches TRBJ2-7 better. CDR1 is PRHDT, CDR2 FYEKMQ, per germline (reference sequence). The CDR3 length is 18 residues. The CDR3 protein is CASSSGTWGTSASYEQYF. The CDR3 nucleotides are TGTGCCAGCAGCTCAGGGACCTGGGGGACTAGTGCCTCCTACGAGCAGTACTTC.

On this clone itself: At one end, the junction sequence differs from germline, possibly due to a read error. This chain links TRBV5-4 with TRBJ2-7, with TRBD2 matching 14 bases. The CDR3 sequence is 13 residues long. Germline values: CDR1 SGHNT, CDR2 YYREEE (reference sequence). The CDR3 region is CACRLAGGVEQYF. As DNA, the CDR3 is TGTGCCTGCAGACTAGCGGGAGGGGTCGAGCAGTACTTC.

The chain carries TRBV3-1 (or the pseudogene TRBV3-2) and TRBJ1-3; D perhaps matches TRBD1 (5 bases). This CDR3 comprises 18 residues. CDR1 and CDR2 (germline): LGHDT, YNNKEL (reference sequence). Trimming took off 0 bases at V and 2 bases at J, with 17 bases between the two ends. The CDR3 nucleotides are TGTGCCAGCAGCCAAGATATTGGTGCGGGGCTAGCTGGAAACACCATATATTTT. This translates into CASSQDIGAGLAGNTIYF.

The rearrangement joins TRBV25-1 to TRBJ2-1, with 8 bases matching TRBD1. After removal of 1 base from V and 9 bases from J, the junction contained 8 bases not matched to a gene. Germline lookup yields CDR1 MGHDK and CDR2 SYGVNS. The CDR3 consists of 15 residues. The CDR3 here is CASSESDREFGEQFF. The CDR3 DNA reads TGTGCCAGCAGTGAATCGGACAGGGAATTCGGTGAGCAGTTCTTC.

The chain employs TRBV18 and TRBJ2-2, with 7 positions matching TRBD2. Germline trimming cut 0 bases from V and 1 base from J; bases unmatched to any gene: 2. This CDR3 region has 16 residues. Germline V gene data show CDR1 as KGHSH and CDR2 as LQKENI. The CDR3 coding sequence is TGTGCCAGCTCACCACCGCCTAGCGGGAACACCGGGGAGCTGTTTTTT. It codes for CASSPPPSGNTGELFF.

The chain links TRBV7-2 to TRBJ2-1; 9 bases are a match to TRBD2. The CDR3 extends over 14 amino acids. V trimming: 1 base; J trimming: 13 bases; junction bases outside the gene matches: 8. Germline V gene data show CDR1 as SGHTA and CDR2 as FQGNSA. CDR3 bases: TGTGCCAGCAGCTTAGTGTCCAGCGGGAGGTCTCAGTTCTTC. Translation: CASSLVSSGRSQFF.

This sequence joins TRBV6-6 and TRBJ1-1, with 7 bases identical to TRBD1. The CDR3 extends over 16 amino acids. Germline loops: CDR1 MNHNY, CDR2 SVGAGI (reference sequence). Trimming at V came to 5 bases and at J to 0 bases, leaving 9 bases not matched to a gene. CDR3: CASSRQWDRLNTEAFF. The CDR3 nucleotides are TGTGCCAGCAGTCGACAATGGGACAGATTGAACACTGAAGCTTTCTTT.

The chain employs TRBV7-2 and TRBJ1-3; TRBD1 matches at 9 bases. The CDR3 is 16 residues long. The germline CDR1 and CDR2 sequences are SGHTA and FQGNSA. Losses at the gene ends were 1 base for V and 4 bases for J; bases not matched to a gene: 5. For the CDR3, the DNA is TGTGCCAGCAGCTTAGACAGGGGGCGAGTGGGAAACACCATATATTTT. It translates to CASSLDRGRVGNTIYF.

The CDR3: CASSPPAFGGPYEQYF. The CDR3 coding sequence is TGTGCCAGCTCACCACCCGCCTTCGGGGGGCCCTACGAGCAGTACTTC. The rearrangement links TRBV18 to TRBJ2-7; D might be TRBD2 (7 bases). V was pared by 0 bases and J by 2 bases, with 14 bases between. Germline-derived CDR1 and CDR2 are KGHSH and LQKENI. The CDR3 is 16 amino acids. Together with reference TRBV18 and TRBJ2-7, the CDR3 gives the full variable domain: NAGVMQNPRHLVRRRGQEARLRCSPMKGHSHVYWYRQLPEEGLKFMVYLQKENIIDESGMPKERFSAEFPKEGPSILRIQQVVRGDSAAYFCASSPPAFGGPYEQYFGPGTRLTVT.

The chain has TRBV28 and TRBJ1-3; D is perhaps TRBD1 (6 bases). V was clipped by 7 bases and J by 7 bases, with 14 bases between them. The CDR3 covers 13 residues. CDR1 is MDHEN, CDR2 SYDVKM, per germline. The CDR3 sequence: CASTGTGYNTIYF. The CDR3 nucleotides are TGTGCCAGCACCGGAACAGGGTACAACACCATATATTTT.

This clone was counted a single time. This chain links TRBV27 with TRBJ2-7; 7 bases match TRBD1. The CDR3 contains 14 residues. CDR1 and CDR2 (germline): MNHEY, SMNVEV (reference sequence). J gave up 3 bases and V 3 bases, and 5 bases lay outside the gene matches. This CDR3 is CASSLARQGYEQYF. CDR3 in DNA: TGTGCCAGCAGTTTGGCGAGACAGGGCTACGAGCAGTACTTC.

The CDR3 loop is CASSPLEGGAQPQHF. Here the CDR3 DNA reads TGTGCCAGCTCACCACTGGAAGGGGGCGCGCAGCCCCAGCATTTT. This sequence joins TRBV18 and TRBJ1-5, with 7 bases identical to TRBD1. CDR3 length equals 15 residues. Germline CDR1 reads KGHSH; CDR2 reads LQKENI. V was pared by 1 base and J by 7 bases, with 7 bases of the junction left unmatched.

J is TRBJ2-1 and V is TRBV7-3; TRBD2 matches at 16 bases. The germline gives CDR1 SGHTA, CDR2 FQGTGA. Germline trimming cut 4 bases from V and 0 bases from J; bases unmatched to any gene: 9. This CDR3 has 20 amino acids. CDR3 protein: CASSYQGLAGGIPSYNEQFF. In nucleotides, the CDR3 is TGTGCCAGCAGCTACCAGGGACTAGCGGGAGGGATCCCCTCCTACAATGAGCAGTTCTTC.

This sequence joins TRBV9 and TRBJ2-5, with a weak D call TRBD1 (6 bases). Trimming pared 4 bases from V and 0 bases from J, leaving 10 bases between. CDR3 length equals 14 residues. Germline V gene lookup returns CDR1 SGDLS and CDR2 YYNGEE. DNA for the CDR3: TGTGCCAGCAGCCCCGGACAGTACCAAGAGACCCAGTACTTC. Residues: CASSPGQYQETQYF.

This clone has more than one count but fewer than ten. The chain employs TRBV18 and TRBJ1-4, with D perhaps TRBD1 (6 bases). With 3 bases removed from V and 8 bases from J, the gap between germline ends came to 10 bases. Germline V CDR1 and CDR2: KGHSH, LQKENI. The CDR3 loop spans 13 amino acids. The CDR3 DNA sequence: TGTGCCAGCTCACCCCAAGGACAGGAAAAACTGTTTTTT. This encodes CASSPQGQEKLFF.